A selection of T cell receptor beta chains follows, all from one sample in a study of blood T cells in healthy people across ages. TCRdb re-called the 5' RACE reads with MiXCR, one entry per CDR3 protein. This sample carries approximately 800,000 distinct CDR3 sequences, about 34% of them seen once, and the ten largest clones take under 15%. Material: blood. These receptors were obtained from a man between 18 and 35 years old in good health. CDR3s include the opening cysteine and the closing phenylalanine or tryptophan. Fields, in order: CDR3 length, J gene, V gene, CDR3 protein.

>14|TRBJ2-7|TRBV2
CASELGQGGYEQYF
>16|TRBJ2-3|TRBV4-2
CASSQRTGLSTDTQYF
>17|TRBJ1-6|TRBV20-1
CSARPPRGRLHNSPLHF
>14|TRBJ2-7|TRBV27
CASSLSGSSYEQYF
>15|TRBJ2-1|TRBV27
CASSLLAKTYNEQFF
>17|TRBJ2-3|TRBV20-1
CSARDVRSGRETDTQYF
>10|TRBJ1-1|TRBV30
CACEGADAFF
>15|TRBJ2-3|TRBV6-2/TRBV6-3
CASSRLARFTDTQYF
>17|TRBJ2-1|TRBV12-3/TRBV12-4
CASSPYEGESSYNEQFF
>13|TRBJ2-1|TRBV7-2
CASSLGQEYEQFF
>17|TRBJ1-2|TRBV12-3/TRBV12-4
CASSFSGAGVLSYGYTF
>14|TRBJ2-7|TRBV27
CASSLGLQSDEQYF